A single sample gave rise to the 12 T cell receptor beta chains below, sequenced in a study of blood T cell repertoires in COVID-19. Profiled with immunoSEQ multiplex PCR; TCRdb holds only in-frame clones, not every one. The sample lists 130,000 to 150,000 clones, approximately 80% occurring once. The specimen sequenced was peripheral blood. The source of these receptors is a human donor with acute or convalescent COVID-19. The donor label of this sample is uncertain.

The CDR3 is CASSFRDRGSNQPQHF. CDR3 DNA sequence: TGTGCCAGCAGTTTCCGGGACAGGGGCAGCAATCAGCCCCAGCATTTT. V usage is TRBV5-6 and J usage is TRBJ1-5, with 10 bases lining up with TRBD1. Germline CDR1 reads SGHDT; CDR2 reads YYEEEE. V dropped 5 bases and J dropped 1; count of bases not matched to a gene: 6. The CDR3 is 16 residues long.

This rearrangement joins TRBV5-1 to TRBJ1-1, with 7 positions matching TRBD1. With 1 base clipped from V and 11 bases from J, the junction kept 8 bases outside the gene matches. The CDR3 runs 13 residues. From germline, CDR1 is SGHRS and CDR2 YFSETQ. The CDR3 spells CASSLTTGRNAFF. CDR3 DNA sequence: TGCGCCAGCAGCTTGACGACAGGGAGGAACGCTTTCTTT.

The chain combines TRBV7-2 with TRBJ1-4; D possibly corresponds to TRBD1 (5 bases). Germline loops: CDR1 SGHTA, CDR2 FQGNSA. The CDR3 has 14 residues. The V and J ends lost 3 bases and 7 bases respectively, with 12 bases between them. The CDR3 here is CASSLSRASEKLFF. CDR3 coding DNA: TGTGCCAGCAGCTTGAGCAGGGCCAGTGAAAAACTGTTTTTT.

CDR3 amino acids: CAISEQGSWSYNEQFF. CDR3 DNA sequence: TGTGCCATCAGTGAGCAGGGGTCCTGGTCCTACAATGAGCAGTTCTTC. V gene TRBV10-3 combines with J gene TRBJ2-1; the D gene is possibly TRBD1 (6 bases). Trimming stripped 2 bases from V and 1 base from J, with 12 bases between. Germline CDR1 and CDR2: ENHRY and SYGVKD. This CDR3 is 16 amino acids long.

CDR3 loop: CSAPDSPGYTF. The DNA of the CDR3 is TGCAGTGCCCCGGACAGCCCTGGCTACACCTTC. The genes are TRBV20-1 and TRBJ1-2; the D gene is possibly TRBD1 (6 bases). Germline CDR1 is DFQATT and CDR2 is SNEGSKA (reference sequence). The CDR3 is 11 amino acids. The V gene lost 6 bases and the J gene lost 7 bases, with 12 bases spanning the gap.

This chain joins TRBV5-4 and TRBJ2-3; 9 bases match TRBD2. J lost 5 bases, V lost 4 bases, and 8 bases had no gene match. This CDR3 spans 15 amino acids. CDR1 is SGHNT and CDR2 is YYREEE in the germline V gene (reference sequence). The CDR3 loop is CASSGAGGREDTQYF. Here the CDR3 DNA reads TGTGCCAGCAGCGGAGCGGGGGGCCGTGAAGATACGCAGTATTTT.

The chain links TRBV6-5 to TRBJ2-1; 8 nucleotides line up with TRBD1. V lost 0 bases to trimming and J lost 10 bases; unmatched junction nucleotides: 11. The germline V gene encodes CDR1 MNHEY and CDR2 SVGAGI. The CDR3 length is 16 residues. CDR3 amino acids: CASSYSLSRGQSEQFF. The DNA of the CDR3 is TGTGCCAGCAGTTACTCGCTCTCCAGGGGGCAGAGCGAGCAGTTCTTC.

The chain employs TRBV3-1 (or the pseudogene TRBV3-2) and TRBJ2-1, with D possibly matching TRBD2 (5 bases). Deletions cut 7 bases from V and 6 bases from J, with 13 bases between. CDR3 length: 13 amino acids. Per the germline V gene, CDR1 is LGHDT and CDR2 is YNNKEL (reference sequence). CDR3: CASTARGTNEQFF. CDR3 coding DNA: TGTGCCAGCACCGCCCGGGGTACCAATGAGCAGTTCTTC.

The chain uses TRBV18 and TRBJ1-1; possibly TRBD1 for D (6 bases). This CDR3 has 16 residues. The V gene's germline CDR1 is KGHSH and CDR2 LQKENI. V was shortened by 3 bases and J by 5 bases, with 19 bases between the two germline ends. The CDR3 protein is CASSPRTASGGTEAFF. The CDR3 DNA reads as TGTGCCAGCTCACCGCGGACAGCTTCGGGGGGGACTGAAGCTTTCTTT.

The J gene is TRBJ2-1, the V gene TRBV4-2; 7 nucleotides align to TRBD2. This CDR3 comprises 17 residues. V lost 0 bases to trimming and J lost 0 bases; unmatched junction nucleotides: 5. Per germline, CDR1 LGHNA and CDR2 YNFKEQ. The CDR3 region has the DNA TGTGCCAGCAGCCAAGAGGGAGGGGTCCGCTCCTACAATGAGCAGTTCTTC. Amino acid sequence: CASSQEGGVRSYNEQFF.

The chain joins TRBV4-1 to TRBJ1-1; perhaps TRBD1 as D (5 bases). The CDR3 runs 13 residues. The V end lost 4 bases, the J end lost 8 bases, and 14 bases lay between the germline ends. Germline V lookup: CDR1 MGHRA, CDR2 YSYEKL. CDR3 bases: TGCGCCAGCAGCCCCTCTGGGGGGGACGAAGCTTTCTTT. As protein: CASSPSGGDEAFF.

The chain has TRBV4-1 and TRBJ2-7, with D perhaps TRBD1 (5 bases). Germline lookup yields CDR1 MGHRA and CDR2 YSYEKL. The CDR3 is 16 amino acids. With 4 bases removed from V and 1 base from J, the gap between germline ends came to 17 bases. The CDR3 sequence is CASSPLRQSMSYEQYF. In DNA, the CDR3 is TGCGCCAGCAGCCCATTACGACAGAGTATGTCCTACGAGCAGTACTTC.